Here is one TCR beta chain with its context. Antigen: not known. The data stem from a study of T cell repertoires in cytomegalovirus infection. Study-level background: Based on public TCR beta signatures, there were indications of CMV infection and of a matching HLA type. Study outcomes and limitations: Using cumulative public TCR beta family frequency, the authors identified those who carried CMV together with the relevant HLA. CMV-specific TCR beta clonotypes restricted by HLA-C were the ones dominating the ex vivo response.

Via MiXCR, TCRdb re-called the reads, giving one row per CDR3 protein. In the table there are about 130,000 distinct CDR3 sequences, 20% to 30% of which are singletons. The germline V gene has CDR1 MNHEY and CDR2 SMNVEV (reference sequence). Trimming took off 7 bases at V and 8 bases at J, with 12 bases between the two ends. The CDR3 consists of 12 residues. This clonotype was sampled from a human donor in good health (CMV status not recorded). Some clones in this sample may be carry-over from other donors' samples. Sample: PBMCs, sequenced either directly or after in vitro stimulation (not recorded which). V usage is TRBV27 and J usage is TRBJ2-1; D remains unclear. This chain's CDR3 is CASTSAWDEQFF. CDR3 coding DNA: TGTGCCAGCACTTCGGCATGGGATGAGCAGTTCTTC.